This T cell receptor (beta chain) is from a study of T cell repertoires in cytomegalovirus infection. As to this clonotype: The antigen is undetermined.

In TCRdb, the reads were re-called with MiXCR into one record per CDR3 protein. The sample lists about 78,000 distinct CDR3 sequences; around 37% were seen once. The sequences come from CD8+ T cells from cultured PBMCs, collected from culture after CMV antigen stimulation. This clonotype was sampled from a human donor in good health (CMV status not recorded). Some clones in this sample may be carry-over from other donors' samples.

The CDR3 here is CASKDFKGWETQYF. CDR3 coding DNA: TGTGCCAGCAAGGACTTTAAGGGTTGGGAGACCCAGTACTTC. The chain recombines TRBV2 with TRBJ2-5; tentative D call: TRBD2 (5 bases). The CDR3 loop spans 14 amino acids. Trimming left V 7 bases short and J 5 bases short, with 17 bases between. CDR1 is SNHLY and CDR2 is FYNNEI in the germline V gene.